These T cell receptor beta chains were read from a single sample in a study of cytomegalovirus exposure and HLA in healthy donors. The table came from immunoSEQ multiplex PCR; TCRdb's copy has only in-frame clones and leaves some out. The sample yields about 140,000 clones, of which the top ten take up 0.9% to 1%. Sequenced: PBMCs. Every receptor here comes from a male donor in good health and CMV-seronegative. Both conserved end residues are part of each CDR3. A D gene is named only where the DNA matches it firmly.

CDR3 length,J gene,V gene,D gene,CDR3 protein,CDR3 DNA
15,TRBJ1-6,TRBV6-6,-,CASTITGKSPTPLHF,TGTGCCAGCACAATCACAGGGAAATCTCCAACACCCCTCCACTTT
14,TRBJ2-7,TRBV6-5,-,CASSYSGQTYEQYF,TGTGCCAGCAGTTACTCTGGACAGACCTACGAGCAGTACTTC
14,TRBJ1-4,TRBV9,TRBD1,CASSGQGAGEKLFF,TGTGCCAGCAGCGGACAGGGGGCAGGGGAAAAACTGTTTTTT
15,TRBJ1-1,TRBV29-1,TRBD1,CSVEPGTGGNTEAFF,TGCAGCGTTGAACCCGGGACAGGGGGGAACACTGAAGCTTTCTTT
15,TRBJ1-5,TRBV11-3,-,CASSLEGLSGQPQHF,TGTGCCAGCAGCTTAGAAGGGTTGTCGGGGCAGCCCCAGCATTTT
15,TRBJ1-1,TRBV5-1,-,CASSLRTGQGTEAFF,TGCGCCAGCAGCTTACGAACCGGGCAGGGCACTGAAGCTTTCTTT
15,TRBJ2-4,TRBV4-1,TRBD1,CASSQEGTVKAIQYF,TGCGCCAGCAGCCAAGAAGGGACAGTTAAGGCCATTCAGTACTTC
15,TRBJ2-2,TRBV7-6,TRBD1,CASSPSTGVVGELFF,TGTGCCAGCAGCCCATCGACAGGGGTAGTCGGGGAGCTGTTTTTT
11,TRBJ1-2,TRBV28,-,CASSSTGGYTF,TGTGCCAGCAGCTCGACTGGTGGCTACACCTTC
15,TRBJ1-6,TRBV19,-,CATNLPLGRGSPLHF,TGTGCCACAAACCTTCCTTTGGGGAGGGGGTCACCCCTCCACTTT
14,TRBJ1-2,TRBV28,-,CASSSRGVGYGYTF,TGTGCCAGCAGTTCCCGGGGGGTCGGCTATGGCTACACCTTC
16,TRBJ2-5,TRBV5-6,TRBD1,CASSHNPGQGIETQYF,TGTGCCAGCAGCCACAACCCGGGACAGGGTATTGAGACCCAGTACTTC
15,TRBJ2-7,TRBV28,TRBD1,CASSSHGTGLDEQYF,TGTGCCAGCAGTTCACACGGGACAGGGCTGGACGAGCAGTACTTC
15,TRBJ1-2,TRBV28,TRBD1,CASSGQGVMGYGYTF,TGTGCCAGCAGTGGACAGGGGGTGATGGGGTATGGCTACACCTTC
16,TRBJ2-3,TRBV5-8,TRBD2,CASSPGGTKGTDTQYF,TGTGCCAGCAGCCCGGGAGGGACCAAAGGCACAGATACGCAGTATTTT
16,TRBJ2-3,TRBV11-2,TRBD1,CASSFRQGASTDTQYF,TGTGCCAGCAGCTTTCGTCAGGGGGCTAGCACAGATACGCAGTATTTT
14,TRBJ1-2,TRBV11-2,-,CASSLDYRGVGYTF,TGTGCCAGCAGCTTAGATTACCGGGGTGTGGGCTACACCTTC
13,TRBJ2-7,TRBV11-3,TRBD2,CASSLREGYEQYF,TGTGCCAGCAGCTTGCGGGAGGGCTACGAGCAGTACTTC
12,TRBJ1-2,TRBV7-2,-,CASSLAQNGYTF,TGTGCCAGCAGCTTAGCACAGAATGGCTACACCTTC
15,TRBJ2-3,TRBV28,TRBD2,CASGPSGGSTDTQYF,TGTGCCAGCGGTCCAAGCGGGGGAAGCACAGATACGCAGTATTTT
11,TRBJ2-5,TRBV7-2,-,CASSWGRRQYF,TGTGCCAGCAGCTGGGGCCGTCGCCAGTACTTC
13,TRBJ2-1,TRBV5-6,-,CASSLNWGDEQFF,TGTGCCAGCAGCTTGAACTGGGGGGATGAGCAGTTCTTC
15,TRBJ2-2,TRBV30,TRBD1,CAWSVQTGRTGELFF,TGTGCCTGGAGTGTGCAGACAGGGCGAACCGGGGAGCTGTTTTTT
15,TRBJ1-5,TRBV19,TRBD1,CASSTPQGASQPQHF,TGTGCCAGTAGTACACCTCAGGGGGCAAGTCAGCCCCAGCATTTT
14,TRBJ2-7,TRBV18,-,CASSPPSQAYEQYF,TGTGCCAGCTCACCACCTTCTCAGGCCTACGAGCAGTACTTC
14,TRBJ1-2,TRBV6-4,-,CASSDYRNNYGYTF,TGTGCCAGCAGTGACTACAGAAACAACTATGGCTACACCTTC
14,TRBJ1-5,TRBV6-1,-,CASSLDYSNQPQHF,TGTGCCAGCAGCCTTGACTATAGCAATCAGCCCCAGCATTTT